The rows below give T cell receptor beta chains drawn from one sample of a study of CD8+CD57+ T cells in acquired aplastic anemia. Via MiXCR, TCRdb re-called the reads, giving one row per CDR3 protein. The sample has around 150,000 distinct CDR3 sequences; 71% are singletons. The specimen was sorted CD4+, CD8+, or CD8+CD57+ T cells (not recorded which) from PBMCs. The receptors here all came from a human donor with aplastic anemia. CDR3s include the opening cysteine and the closing phenylalanine or tryptophan. The D gene is left open where the match is weak. Clone size is stated in some rows and not others, as once, few, many or a class when expanded.

. TRBD1 12 TRBJ1-6 TRBV3-1 TGTGCCAGCAGCCAAGTGGGACAGGCATTGTACTTT CASSQVGQALYF
. TRBD1 16 TRBJ1-1 TRBV5-8 TGTGCCAGCAGCAGATACAGGGGTGTAGTGAACACTGAAGCTTTCTTT CASSRYRGVVNTEAFF
. . 15 TRBJ2-5 TRBV5-6 TGTGCCAGCAGCTCAAGTGGTACGGCCCATGAGACCCAGTGCTTC CASSSSGTAHETQCF
. TRBD2 17 TRBJ2-1 TRBV7-3 TGTGCCAGCAGCTCAACTAGCGGGGGGGCTAGCCTCAATGAGCAGTTCTTC CASSSTSGGASLNEQFF
once . 13 TRBJ2-7 TRBV2 TGTGCCAGTGGTATAGACTCAACCTACGAGCAGTACTTC CASGIDSTYEQYF
. TRBD2 13 TRBJ2-5 TRBV29-1 TGCAGCGTTGTTCTAGCGGGAGGTCCAACCCAGTACTTC CSVVLAGGPTQYF
. TRBD1 14 TRBJ1-3 TRBV15 TGTGCCACCAGCAGGGGGACAGCAGGAAACACCATATATTTT CATSRGTAGNTIYF
. TRBD1 14 TRBJ2-7 TRBV10-3 TGTGCCAGCAGTAATACAGGGGTGAACTACGAGCAGTACTTC CASSNTGVNYEQYF
. . 15 TRBJ1-5 TRBV10-3 TGTGCCATCAGTGAGCCCGGGAGGGGCAATCAGCCCCAGCATTTT CAISEPGRGNQPQHF
. . 15 TRBJ1-2 TRBV15 TGTGCCACCAGCAGAGATCTCCCCAGCCCCTCTGGCTACACCTTC CATSRDLPSPSGYTF
. TRBD1 14 TRBJ2-5 TRBV12-3/TRBV12-4 TGTGCCAGCAGCCAAAGGGACAGACAAGAGACCCAGTACTTC CASSQRDRQETQYF
many . 14 TRBJ2-2 TRBV12-3/TRBV12-4 TGTGCCAGCAGCGCAAACCCGGGGGCCGGGGAGCTGTTTTTT CASSANPGAGELFF
. . 14 TRBJ2-1 TRBV15 TGTGCCACCAGCGCATGGACGGAGTACAATGAGCAGTTCTTC CATSAWTEYNEQFF
. . 17 TRBJ2-2 TRBV7-3 TGTGCCAGCAGCTTAGCGAGGGCAGGGGTCAACACCGGGGAGCTGTTTTTT CASSLARAGVNTGELFF
. . 16 TRBJ1-1 TRBV20-1 TGCAGTGCTAGAAACCCTTTCCAGGGAGGATCCACTGAAGCTTTCTTT CSARNPFQGGSTEAFF
once TRBD2 15 TRBJ2-5 TRBV20-1 TGCAGTGCTAGAGATGGACTAGCGGGAGCTGAGACCCAGTACTTC CSARDGLAGAETQYF
few . 16 TRBJ1-2 TRBV2 TGTGCCAGCAGTGGGGTCGGAGCTCCGGGTTTCGATGGCTACACCTTC CASSGVGAPGFDGYTF
. . 13 TRBJ2-3 TRBV20-1 TGCAGTGCTAAGGTGGCTAGCACAGATACGCAGTATTTT CSAKVASTDTQYF